The entry below gives a single T cell receptor beta chain sequence along with its context. What it binds is not known. The sample belongs to a study of Graves' ophthalmopathy and Graves' hyperthyroidism. Across the study: Over 18 months of follow-up, stable hyperthyroidism required that no ophthalmopathy appear. Study findings and constraints: Most thyroid-expanded clonotypes exceeding 0.001 frequency were also found in blood. Ophthalmopathy versus stable hyperthyroidism: 13-signature model gave around 90% sensitivity, 81.08% specificity.

Trimming left V 6 bases short and J 13 bases short, with 25 bases between. The CDR3 length is 14 residues. Looked up from germline, CDR1 is DFQATT and CDR2 is SNEGSKA (reference sequence). Patients were diagnosed from clinical symptoms, serum thyroxine, TRAb, thyroid ultrasound and orbital computed tomography. Using RNA transcripts, the TCR beta CDR3 regions were amplified. RT-PCR with HTBI primers came first, then second-round multiplex PCR. TCRdb recomputed calls from the multiplex PCR reads with MiXCR, one row per CDR3 protein. This table has 560,000 or so distinct CDR3 sequences, about two fifths appearing once.

This TCR came from an adult man with Graves' hyperthyroidism. Sequencing was performed on peripheral blood or thyroid tissue (not recorded which). This rearrangement joins TRBV20-1 to TRBJ1-5, with D tentatively TRBD1 (6 bases). The CDR3 sequence: CSARSGGATDTQHF. As DNA, the CDR3 is TGCAGTGCCCGAAGCGGGGGGGCTACAGATACGCAGCATTTT.